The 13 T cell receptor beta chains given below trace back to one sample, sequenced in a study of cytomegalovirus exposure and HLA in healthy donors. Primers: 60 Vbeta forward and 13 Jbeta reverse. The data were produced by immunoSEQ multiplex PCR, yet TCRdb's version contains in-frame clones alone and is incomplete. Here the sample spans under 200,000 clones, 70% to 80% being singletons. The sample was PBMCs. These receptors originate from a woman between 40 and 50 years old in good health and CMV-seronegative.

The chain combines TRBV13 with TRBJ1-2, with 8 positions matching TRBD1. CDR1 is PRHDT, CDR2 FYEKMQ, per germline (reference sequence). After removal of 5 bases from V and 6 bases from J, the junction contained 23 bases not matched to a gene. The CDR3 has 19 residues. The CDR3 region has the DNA TGTGCCAGCAGCCCCCCCTTTTGGGACAGGAGGGTTAGGCCTGATGGCTACACCTTC. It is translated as CASSPPFWDRRVRPDGYTF.

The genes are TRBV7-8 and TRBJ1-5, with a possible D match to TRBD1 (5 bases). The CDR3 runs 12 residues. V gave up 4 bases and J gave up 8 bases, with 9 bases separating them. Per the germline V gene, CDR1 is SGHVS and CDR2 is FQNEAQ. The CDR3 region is CASSSGGEPQHF. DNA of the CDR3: TGTGCCAGCAGCTCGGGGGGGGAGCCCCAGCATTTT.

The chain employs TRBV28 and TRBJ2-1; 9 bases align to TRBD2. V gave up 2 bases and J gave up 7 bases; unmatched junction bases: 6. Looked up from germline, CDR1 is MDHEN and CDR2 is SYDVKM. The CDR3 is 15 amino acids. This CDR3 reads CASSLLSGRINEQFF. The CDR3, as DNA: TGTGCCAGCAGTTTACTAAGCGGGAGGATAAATGAGCAGTTCTTC.

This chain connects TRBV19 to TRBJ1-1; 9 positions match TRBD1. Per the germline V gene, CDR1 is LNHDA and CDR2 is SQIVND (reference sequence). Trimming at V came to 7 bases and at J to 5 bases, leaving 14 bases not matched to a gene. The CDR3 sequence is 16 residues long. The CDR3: CASTAPQGQGRTEAFF. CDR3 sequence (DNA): TGTGCCAGTACCGCACCCCAGGGACAGGGAAGAACTGAAGCTTTCTTT. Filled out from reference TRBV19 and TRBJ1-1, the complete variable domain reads DGGITQSPKYLFRKEGQNVTLSCEQNLNHDAMYWYRQDPGQGLRLIYYSQIVNDFQKGDIAEGYSVSREKKESFPLTVTSAQKNPTAFYLCASTAPQGQGRTEAFFGQGTRLTVV.

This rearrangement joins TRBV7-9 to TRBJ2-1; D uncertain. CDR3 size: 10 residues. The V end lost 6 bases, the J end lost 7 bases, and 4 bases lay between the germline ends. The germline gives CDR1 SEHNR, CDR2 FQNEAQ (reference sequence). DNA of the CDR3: TGTGCCAGCAGTCATAATGAGCAGTTCTTC. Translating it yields CASSHNEQFF.

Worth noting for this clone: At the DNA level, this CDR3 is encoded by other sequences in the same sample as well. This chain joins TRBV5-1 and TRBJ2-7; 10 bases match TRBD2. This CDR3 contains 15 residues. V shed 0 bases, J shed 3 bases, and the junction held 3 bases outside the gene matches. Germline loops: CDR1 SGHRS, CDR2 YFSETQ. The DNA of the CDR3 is TGCGCCAGCAGCTTGGTTGCTAGCGGGGGCTACGAGCAGTACTTC. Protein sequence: CASSLVASGGYEQYF.

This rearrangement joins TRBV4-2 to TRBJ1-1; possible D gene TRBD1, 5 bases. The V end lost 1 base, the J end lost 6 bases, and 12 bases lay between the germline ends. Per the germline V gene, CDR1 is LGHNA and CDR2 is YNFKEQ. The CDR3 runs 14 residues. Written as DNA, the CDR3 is TGTGCCAGCAGCCAAGGGCAGGGTGAGGCTGAAGCTTTCTTT. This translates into CASSQGQGEAEAFF.

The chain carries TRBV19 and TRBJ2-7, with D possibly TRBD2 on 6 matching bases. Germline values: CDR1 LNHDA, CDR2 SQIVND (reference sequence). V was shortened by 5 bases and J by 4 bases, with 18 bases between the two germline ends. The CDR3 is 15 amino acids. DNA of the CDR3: TGTGCCAGTAGTGACCTAGGGGCGGGACCATACGAGCAGTACTTC. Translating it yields CASSDLGAGPYEQYF.

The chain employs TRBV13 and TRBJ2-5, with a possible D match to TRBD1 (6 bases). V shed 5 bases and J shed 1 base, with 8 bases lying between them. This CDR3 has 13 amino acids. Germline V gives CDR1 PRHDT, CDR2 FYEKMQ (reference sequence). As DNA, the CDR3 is TGTGCCAGCAGCCCCAGGGGCCAAGAGACCCAGTACTTC. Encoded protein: CASSPRGQETQYF.

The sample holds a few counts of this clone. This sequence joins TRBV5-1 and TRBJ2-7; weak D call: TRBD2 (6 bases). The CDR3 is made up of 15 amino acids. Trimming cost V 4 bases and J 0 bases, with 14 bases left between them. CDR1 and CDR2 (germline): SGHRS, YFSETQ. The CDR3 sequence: CASSLTGTDSYEQYF. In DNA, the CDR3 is TGCGCCAGCAGCCTCACCGGGACTGACTCCTACGAGCAGTACTTC. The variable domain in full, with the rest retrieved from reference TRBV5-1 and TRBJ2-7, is KAGVTQTPRYLIKTRGQQVTLSCSPISGHRSVSWYQQTPGQGLQFLFEYFSETQRNKGNFPGRFSGRQFSNSRSEMNVSTLELGDSALYLCASSLTGTDSYEQYFGPGTRLTVT.

The CDR3 nucleotides read TGTGCCAGCAGCTTAGGGGTCGGGGGGTCGAGCTCCTACAATGAGCAGTTCTTC. This sequence encodes CASSLGVGGSSSYNEQFF. V usage is TRBV11-2 and J usage is TRBJ2-1; 7 bases align to TRBD2. With V trimmed by 1 base and J by 0 bases, 9 bases remained unmatched. The length of the CDR3 is 18 residues. CDR1 and CDR2 from the germline V gene are SGHAT and FQNNGV.

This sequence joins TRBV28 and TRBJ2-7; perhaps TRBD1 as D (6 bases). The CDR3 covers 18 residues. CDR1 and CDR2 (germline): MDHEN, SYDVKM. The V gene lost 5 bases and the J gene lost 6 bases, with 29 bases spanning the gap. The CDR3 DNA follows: TGTGCCAGCAGTCCCCTATATTCCCTCGGGACAAATAAGCGCGAGCAGTACTTC. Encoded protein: CASSPLYSLGTNKREQYF.

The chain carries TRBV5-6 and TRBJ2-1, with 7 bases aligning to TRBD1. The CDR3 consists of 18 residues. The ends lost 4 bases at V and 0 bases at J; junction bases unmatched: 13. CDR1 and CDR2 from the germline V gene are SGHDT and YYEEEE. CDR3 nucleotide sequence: TGTGCCAGCAGCCGCCTTACACCGACAGGGAGCTCCTACAATGAGCAGTTCTTC. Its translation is CASSRLTPTGSSYNEQFF.